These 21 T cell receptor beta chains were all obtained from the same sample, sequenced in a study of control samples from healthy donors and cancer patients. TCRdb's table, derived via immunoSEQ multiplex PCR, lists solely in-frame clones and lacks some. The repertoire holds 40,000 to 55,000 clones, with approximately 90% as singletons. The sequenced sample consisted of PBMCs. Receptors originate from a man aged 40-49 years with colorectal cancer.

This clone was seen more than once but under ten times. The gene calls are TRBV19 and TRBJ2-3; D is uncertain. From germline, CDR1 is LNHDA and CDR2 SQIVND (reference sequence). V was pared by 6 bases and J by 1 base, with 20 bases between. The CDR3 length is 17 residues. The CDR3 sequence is CASRTVRGGIRTDTQYF. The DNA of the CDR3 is TGTGCCAGTAGGACCGTGAGAGGCGGAATACGCACAGATACGCAGTATTTT.

In nucleotides, the CDR3 is TGCGCCAGCAGCGCGACCGGGACAGACAACACCGGGGAGCTGTTTTTT. Amino acids: CASSATGTDNTGELFF. The rearrangement uses TRBV5-1 and TRBJ2-2; 7 bases match TRBD1. Looked up from germline, CDR1 is SGHRS and CDR2 is YFSETQ. The CDR3 is 16 residues long. V lost 4 bases to trimming and J lost 2 bases; unmatched junction nucleotides: 8.

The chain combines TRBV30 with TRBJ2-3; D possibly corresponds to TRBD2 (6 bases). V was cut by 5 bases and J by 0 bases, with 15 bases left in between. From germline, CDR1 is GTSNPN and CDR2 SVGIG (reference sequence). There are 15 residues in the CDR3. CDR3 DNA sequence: TGTGCCTGGGACCCGGAGGGCGGGAGCACAGATACGCAGTATTTT. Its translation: CAWDPEGGSTDTQYF. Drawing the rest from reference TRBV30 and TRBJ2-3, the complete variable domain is SQTIHQWPATLVQPVGSPLSLECTVEGTSNPNLYWYRQAAGRGLQLLFYSVGIGQISSEVPQNLSASRPQDRQFILSSKKLLLSDSGFYLCAWDPEGGSTDTQYFGPGTRLTVL.

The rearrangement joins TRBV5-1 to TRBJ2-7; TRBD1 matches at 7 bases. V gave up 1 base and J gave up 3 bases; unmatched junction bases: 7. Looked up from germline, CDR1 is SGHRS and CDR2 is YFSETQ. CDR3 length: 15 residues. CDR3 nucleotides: TGCGCCAGCAGCTTGACCCCGGGACAGAACTACGAGCAGTACTTC. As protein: CASSLTPGQNYEQYF.

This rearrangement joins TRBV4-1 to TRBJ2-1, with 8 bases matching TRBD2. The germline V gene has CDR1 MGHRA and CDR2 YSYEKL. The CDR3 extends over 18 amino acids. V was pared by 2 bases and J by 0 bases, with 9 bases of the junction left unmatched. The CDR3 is CASSQPRVAGISYNEQFF. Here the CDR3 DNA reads TGCGCCAGCAGCCAACCCCGGGTAGCGGGAATCTCCTACAATGAGCAGTTCTTC.

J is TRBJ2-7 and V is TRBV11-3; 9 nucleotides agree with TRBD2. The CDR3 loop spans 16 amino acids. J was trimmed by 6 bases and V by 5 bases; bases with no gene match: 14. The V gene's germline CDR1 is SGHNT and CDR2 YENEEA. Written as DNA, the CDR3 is TGTGCCAGCAGCGGCCGCGCGGGAGGGCATGATCTCGAGCAGTACTTC. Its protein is CASSGRAGGHDLEQYF.

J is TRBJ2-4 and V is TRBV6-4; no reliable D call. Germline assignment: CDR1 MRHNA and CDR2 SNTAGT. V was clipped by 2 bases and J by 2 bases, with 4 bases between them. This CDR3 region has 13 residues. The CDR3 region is CASSDGPKNIQYF. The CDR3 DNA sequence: TGTGCCAGCAGTGACGGGCCCAAAAACATTCAGTACTTC.

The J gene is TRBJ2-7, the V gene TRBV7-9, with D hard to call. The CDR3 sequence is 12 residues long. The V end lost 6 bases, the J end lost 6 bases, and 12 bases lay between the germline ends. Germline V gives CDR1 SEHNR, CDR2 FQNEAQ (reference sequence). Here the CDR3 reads CASRRESSEQYF. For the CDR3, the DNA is TGTGCCAGCAGGCGCGAGAGTTCCGAGCAGTACTTC.

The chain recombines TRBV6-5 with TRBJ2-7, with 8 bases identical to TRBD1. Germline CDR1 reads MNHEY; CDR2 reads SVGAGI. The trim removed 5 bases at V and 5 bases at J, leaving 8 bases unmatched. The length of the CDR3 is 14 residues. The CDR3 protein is CASSHGQGWNEQYF. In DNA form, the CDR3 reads TGTGCCAGCAGTCATGGACAGGGTTGGAACGAGCAGTACTTC.

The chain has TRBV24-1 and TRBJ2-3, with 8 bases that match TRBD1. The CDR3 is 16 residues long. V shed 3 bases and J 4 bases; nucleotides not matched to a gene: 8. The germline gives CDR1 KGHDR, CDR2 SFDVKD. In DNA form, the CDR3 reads TGTGCCACCAGTGATGCCGGACAGGGATCGGCAGATACGCAGTATTTT. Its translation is CATSDAGQGSADTQYF.

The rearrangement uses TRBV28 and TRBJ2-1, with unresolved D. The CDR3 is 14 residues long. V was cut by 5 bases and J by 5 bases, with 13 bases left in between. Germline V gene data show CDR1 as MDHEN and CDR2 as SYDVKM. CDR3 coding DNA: TGTGCCAGCAGTGAATTGGTCACAAACAATGAGCAGTTCTTC. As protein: CASSELVTNNEQFF.

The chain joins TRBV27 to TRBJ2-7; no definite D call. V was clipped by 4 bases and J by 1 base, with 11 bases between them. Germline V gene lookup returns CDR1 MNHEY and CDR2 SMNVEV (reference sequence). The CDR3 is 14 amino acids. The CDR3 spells CASSSKGPSYEQYF. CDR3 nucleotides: TGTGCCAGCAGTTCCAAAGGACCATCCTACGAGCAGTACTTC.

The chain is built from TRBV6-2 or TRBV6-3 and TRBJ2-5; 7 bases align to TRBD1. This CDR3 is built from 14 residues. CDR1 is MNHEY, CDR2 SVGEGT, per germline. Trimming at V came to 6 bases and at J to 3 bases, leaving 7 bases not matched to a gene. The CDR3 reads CASSAYQGEETQYF. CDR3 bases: TGTGCCAGCAGCGCCTACCAGGGGGAAGAGACCCAGTACTTC.

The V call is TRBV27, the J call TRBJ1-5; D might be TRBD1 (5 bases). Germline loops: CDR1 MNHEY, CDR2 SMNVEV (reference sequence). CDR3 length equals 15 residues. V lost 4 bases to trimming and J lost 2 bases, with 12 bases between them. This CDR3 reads CASSSQGLGNQPQHF. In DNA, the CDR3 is TGTGCCAGCAGTTCTCAGGGATTGGGCAATCAGCCCCAGCATTTT.

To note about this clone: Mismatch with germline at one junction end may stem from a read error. As DNA, the CDR3 is TGTGCCACCCGCAGTGGACCGGTGGCTTGGAACACTGAAGCTTTCTTT. It translates to CATRSGPVAWNTEAFF. This chain connects TRBV15 to TRBJ1-1, with D unresolved. The CDR3 is 16 amino acids. From germline, CDR1 is LNHNV and CDR2 YYDKDF (reference sequence).

The CDR3 DNA reads TGTGCCACCAGTGAAATAGCGGGTGGGAGGGACATTCAGTACTTC. Its translation is CATSEIAGGRDIQYF. V usage is TRBV24-1 and J usage is TRBJ2-4; 7 nucleotides align to TRBD2. Germline V CDR1 and CDR2: KGHDR, SFDVKD. V dropped 4 bases and J dropped 8; count of bases not matched to a gene: 10. The CDR3 runs 15 residues.

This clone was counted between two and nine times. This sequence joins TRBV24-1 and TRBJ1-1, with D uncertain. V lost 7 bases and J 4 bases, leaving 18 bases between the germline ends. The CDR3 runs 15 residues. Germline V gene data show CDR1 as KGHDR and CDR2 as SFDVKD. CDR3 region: CATREAYQLITEAFF. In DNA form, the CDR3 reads TGTGCCACCAGGGAGGCTTATCAGCTCATCACTGAAGCTTTCTTT.

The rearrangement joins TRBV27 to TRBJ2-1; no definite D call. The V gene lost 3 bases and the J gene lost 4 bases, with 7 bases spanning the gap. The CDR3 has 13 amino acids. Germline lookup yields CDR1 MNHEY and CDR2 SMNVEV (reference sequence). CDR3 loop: CASSFLDYNEQFF. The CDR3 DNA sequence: TGTGCCAGCAGTTTTCTGGATTACAATGAGCAGTTCTTC.

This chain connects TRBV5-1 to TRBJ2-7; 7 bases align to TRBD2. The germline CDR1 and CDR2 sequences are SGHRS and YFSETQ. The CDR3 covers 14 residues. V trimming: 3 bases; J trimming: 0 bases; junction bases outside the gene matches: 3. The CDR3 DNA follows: TGCGCCAGCAGCTGGAGCGGGGTCTCCTACGAGCAGTACTTC. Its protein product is CASSWSGVSYEQYF.

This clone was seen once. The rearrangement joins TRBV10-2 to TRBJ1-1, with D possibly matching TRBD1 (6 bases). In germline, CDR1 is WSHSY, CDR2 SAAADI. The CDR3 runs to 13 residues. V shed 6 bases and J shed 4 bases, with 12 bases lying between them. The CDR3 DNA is TGCGCCAGCAGCAATGCAGGGGCCACTGAAGCTTTCTTT. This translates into CASSNAGATEAFF.

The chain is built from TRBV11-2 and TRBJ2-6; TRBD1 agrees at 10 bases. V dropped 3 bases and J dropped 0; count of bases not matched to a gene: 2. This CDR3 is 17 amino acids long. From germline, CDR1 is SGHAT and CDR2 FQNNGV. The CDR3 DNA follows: TGTGCCAGCAGCTTGACAGGGGGCGTCTCTGGGGCCAACGTCCTGACTTTC. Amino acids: CASSLTGGVSGANVLTF.